The clone carrying this TCR beta chain was seen only once. The antigen is unknown. Only in-frame clones appear in the TCRdb table, and some are missing; sequencing was by immunoSEQ multiplex PCR. This sample carries 1,500 or so clones, approximately 80% of them seen once, and the ten largest clones take approximately 5.1%. The data stem from a study of T cell clonotyping in hematopoietic cell transplantation. Study-wide points: Few recipient clonotypes overlapped donors; over 97% were de novo at given depth. Graft donor and pretransplant recipient Inverse Simpson Index values predicted broader posttransplant TCR diversity. CD4 and CD8 repertoire contributions could not be separated without sorting. Pathologically expanded recipient clonotypes increased progressively from day 30 to day 180 as diversity fell.

Trimming took 3 bases from V and 0 from J; bases not matched to a gene: 4. The CDR3 runs 16 residues. Germline assignment: CDR1 SGHDN and CDR2 FVKESK. This sequence originates from a male patient between 25 and 39 years old who had an allogeneic stem cell transplant, so T cells may come from the graft donor. Some clones in this sample may be carry-over from other donors' samples. This specimen consisted of PBMCs, obtained 30 days after allogeneic stem cell transplant. The chain joins TRBV14 to TRBJ1-3; 8 positions match TRBD1. CDR3 protein: CASSQGTGLSGNTIYF. The CDR3 DNA reads as TGTGCCAGCAGCCAGGGGACAGGACTCTCTGGAAACACCATATATTTT. The variable domain in full, completed from reference TRBV14 and TRBJ1-3, reads EAGVTQFPSHSVIEKGQTVTLRCDPISGHDNLYWYRRVMGKEIKFLLHFVKESKQDESGMPNNRFLAERTGGTYSTLKVQPAELEDSGVYFCASSQGTGLSGNTIYFGEGSWLTVV.